One and the same sample provided the 29 T cell receptor beta chains below, sequenced in a study of T-cell memory formation after mild COVID-19. One entry per CDR3 protein, called by TCRdb with MiXCR from the 5' RACE reads. The data contain fewer than 150,000 distinct CDR3 sequences, about 5.9% of them singletons. Sequencing input: PBMCs or a T cell subset sorted from them (not recorded which). Receptor source: an adult woman who had mild COVID-19 (a few samples of this study predate the infection). Cell type and time point are not known.

The rearrangement joins TRBV6-5 to TRBJ2-1, with TRBD2 as a possible D gene (7 bases). This CDR3 spans 17 amino acids. The germline V gene encodes CDR1 MNHEY and CDR2 SVGAGI. V gave up 5 bases and J gave up 5 bases, with 22 bases separating them. CDR3 loop: CASSPLRGLPQHNEQFF. CDR3 DNA: TGTGCCAGCAGTCCCCTCAGGGGACTACCTCAACACAATGAGCAGTTCTTC.

V usage is TRBV7-2 and J usage is TRBJ2-1; D is unclear. The CDR3 spans 14 residues. V lost 0 bases, J lost 9 bases, and 12 bases lay in between. Looked up from germline, CDR1 is SGHTA and CDR2 is FQGNSA. CDR3 nucleotide sequence: TGTGCCAGCAGCTTAGCCCACAGTAATCTTGAGCAGTTCTTC. It encodes CASSLAHSNLEQFF.

This clonotype showed up many times. The chain uses TRBV29-1 and TRBJ1-5; 8 nucleotides align to TRBD1. This CDR3 is 14 amino acids long. Per germline, CDR1 SQVTM and CDR2 ANQGSEA. V trimming: 7 bases; J trimming: 11 bases; junction bases outside the gene matches: 16. Here the CDR3 DNA reads TGCAGCGCTGGTGCGGCTTTGGACAGGGCAGCCCAGCATTTT. Translated: CSAGAALDRAAQHF.

This clonotype was seen more than once but under ten times. The rearrangement links TRBV12-3 or TRBV12-4 to TRBJ2-5, with D uncertain. Trimming removed 8 bases at V and 5 bases at J, with 15 bases between. The CDR3 spans 13 residues. The CDR3 nucleotides are TGTGCCAGCCAAACTTCCGCCGGGGAGACCCAGTACTTC. Translating gives CASQTSAGETQYF.

This rearrangement joins TRBV5-4 to TRBJ2-3, with 10 bases that match TRBD2. Germline CDR1 and CDR2: SGHNT and YYREEE (reference sequence). The CDR3 covers 16 residues. The junction had 3 bases not matched to a gene; V was cut back by 0 bases and J by 2 bases. The CDR3 region has the DNA TGTGCCAGCAGCTTGGCGGGACTAGCGCTCACAGATACGCAGTATTTT. This gives the protein CASSLAGLALTDTQYF.

This clonotype has just a few counts. This sequence joins TRBV4-2 and TRBJ1-6; D ambiguous. The CDR3 covers 15 residues. Germline CDR1 reads LGHNA; CDR2 reads YNFKEQ. Deletions cut 0 bases from V and 4 bases from J, with 7 bases between. The DNA for the CDR3 is TGTGCCAGCAGCCAAGATAGGTTATATAATTCACCCCTCCACTTT. It specifies CASSQDRLYNSPLHF.

This clonotype occurred many times. The rearrangement links TRBV10-2 to TRBJ2-7; 10 bases agree with TRBD2. V shed 3 bases, J shed 5 bases, and the junction held 7 bases outside the gene matches. The CDR3 is 15 residues long. CDR1 and CDR2 (germline): WSHSY, SAAADI. The CDR3 protein is CASSEYLLAGNEQYF. The CDR3, as DNA: TGCGCCAGCAGTGAATATCTACTAGCGGGAAACGAGCAGTACTTC.

This chain links TRBV15 with TRBJ1-2; 7 nucleotides align to TRBD1. Per the germline V gene, CDR1 is LNHNV and CDR2 is YYDKDF (reference sequence). The CDR3 contains 15 residues. V lost 0 bases, J lost 2 bases, and 3 bases stayed unmatched. As DNA, the CDR3 is TGTGCCACCAGCAGAGATAAGGGGGCCAACTATGGCTACACCTTC. This sequence encodes CATSRDKGANYGYTF.

V usage is TRBV12-3 or TRBV12-4 and J usage is TRBJ1-1, with D perhaps matching TRBD1 (5 bases). V gave up 6 bases and J gave up 4 bases, with 27 bases separating them. The CDR3 length is 18 residues. CDR3 DNA: TGTGCCAGCAGGCACCGGGACGGAAGGCCGAAAGACCTCACTGAAGCTTTCTTT. It codes for CASRHRDGRPKDLTEAFF.

This clonotype was seen more than once but under ten times. V and J are TRBV6-1 and TRBJ2-1; 7 bases agree with TRBD2. This CDR3 comprises 14 residues. CDR1 is MNHNS and CDR2 is SASEGT in the germline V gene. V trimming: 10 bases; J trimming: 4 bases; junction bases outside the gene matches: 10. The CDR3 sequence: CAISGGGGYNEQFF. CDR3 DNA sequence: TGTGCCATCTCGGGGGGAGGAGGGTACAATGAGCAGTTCTTC.

The CDR3 DNA follows: TGTGCCAGCAGAGGGGGCAGGGGCTTCTCCTACGAGCAGTACTTC. Its translation: CASRGGRGFSYEQYF. The chain carries TRBV2 and TRBJ2-7; 7 bases align to TRBD1. Losses at the gene ends were 6 bases for V and 0 bases for J; bases not matched to a gene: 8. CDR1 is SNHLY and CDR2 is FYNNEI in the germline V gene. This CDR3 has 15 residues.

This clonotype showed up just a few times. The J gene is TRBJ2-7, the V gene TRBV3-1, with 9 bases matching TRBD1. V shed 4 bases, J shed 4 bases, and the junction held 5 bases outside the gene matches. The CDR3 consists of 14 residues. Germline values: CDR1 LGHDT, CDR2 YNNKEL (reference sequence). The CDR3 region has the DNA TGTGCCAGCAGCCGGGGACAGGGAGGATACGAGCAGTACTTC. It yields the protein CASSRGQGGYEQYF.

In this sample, this clonotype turned up many times. The J gene is TRBJ2-3, the V gene TRBV6-5; D unresolved. The ends were cut back, 5 bases at V and 5 bases at J, with 14 bases in the middle. The germline gives CDR1 MNHEY, CDR2 SVGAGI. The CDR3 totals 14 residues. Here the CDR3 reads CASSPDRRGDTQYF. The CDR3, as DNA: TGTGCCAGCAGTCCGGACCGAAGAGGAGATACGCAGTATTTT.

This clonotype showed up many times. The rearrangement joins TRBV11-2 to TRBJ2-1, with 8 bases aligning to TRBD2. Germline V gene lookup returns CDR1 SGHAT and CDR2 FQNNGV. The CDR3 loop spans 15 amino acids. V gave up 3 bases and J gave up 1 base; unmatched junction bases: 2. The CDR3 loop reads CASSLTSASYNEQFF. CDR3 nucleotide sequence: TGTGCCAGCAGCTTGACTAGCGCTTCCTACAATGAGCAGTTCTTC.

This clonotype was counted at least ten times. The chain employs TRBV12-3 or TRBV12-4 and TRBJ1-1, with a possible D match to TRBD1 (5 bases). The V and J ends lost 4 bases and 8 bases respectively, with 14 bases between them. This CDR3 has 13 amino acids. DNA for the CDR3: TGTGCCAGCAGTTCCTGGGGTGGGGGGGAAGCTTTCTTT. Translated, it gives CASSSWGGGEAFF.

J is TRBJ1-1 and V is TRBV9, with D tentatively TRBD1 (6 bases). Trimming stripped 2 bases from V and 1 base from J, with 9 bases between. Germline values: CDR1 SGDLS, CDR2 YYNGEE. The CDR3 sequence is 14 residues long. The CDR3 loop reads CASSVGHSNTEAFF. The CDR3 nucleotides read TGTGCCAGCAGCGTGGGACACTCGAACACTGAAGCTTTCTTT.

The genes are TRBV18 and TRBJ2-3; 7 bases map to TRBD1. Trimming cost V 3 bases and J 2 bases; bases outside gene matches: 5. CDR1 KGHSH and CDR2 LQKENI come from the germline V gene. The CDR3 is 15 residues long. The CDR3 DNA is TGTGCCAGCTCACCGACAGGGCTGATCACAGATACGCAGTATTTT. This encodes CASSPTGLITDTQYF.

This sequence joins TRBV7-2 and TRBJ2-7, with 10 bases identical to TRBD2. V was pared by 2 bases and J by 2 bases, with 12 bases of the junction left unmatched. Germline CDR1 and CDR2: SGHTA and FQGNSA. CDR3 length equals 18 residues. For the CDR3, the DNA is TGTGCCAGCAGCTTAACCGGACTAGCGGAGGAGGGGGCCTACGAGCAGTACTTC. Translation: CASSLTGLAEEGAYEQYF.

The rearrangement joins TRBV3-1 to TRBJ2-7; 9 bases fit TRBD1. The CDR3 extends over 14 amino acids. CDR1 is LGHDT and CDR2 is YNNKEL in the germline V gene (reference sequence). V lost 4 bases and J lost 2; bases outside the gene matches: 3. In DNA, the CDR3 is TGTGCCAGCAGCCCCCGGACAGGGGCCTACGAGCAGTACTTC. Protein sequence: CASSPRTGAYEQYF.

CDR3 region: CASSFGGGAIYEQYF. CDR3 bases: TGTGCCAGCAGTTTTGGAGGGGGCGCTATCTACGAGCAGTACTTC. The V and J genes are TRBV12-3 or TRBV12-4 and TRBJ2-7; weak D call: TRBD1 (7 bases). V shed 3 bases and J shed 3 bases, with 15 bases lying between them. This CDR3 is built from 15 residues.

This clonotype was counted a few times. The chain links TRBV7-2 to TRBJ2-2; 12 bases align to TRBD2. The V and J ends lost 3 bases and 5 bases, in that order; junction bases with no gene match: 1. The CDR3 runs 15 residues. Germline V CDR1 and CDR2: SGHTA, FQGNSA. The CDR3 region has the DNA TGTGCCAGCAGCTTTGGACTAGCGGGGACCGGGGAGCTGTTTTTT. This gives the protein CASSFGLAGTGELFF.

This clonotype was picked up many times. The genes are TRBV23-1 and TRBJ2-1; TRBD2 might be the D (5 bases). TRBV23-1 is placed among ORFs of uncertain function. The CDR3 has 14 amino acids. V lost 3 bases, J lost 2 bases, and 8 bases lay in between. The CDR3 nucleotides read TGCGCCAGCAGTCACCCGGGAACCTACAATGAGCAGTTCTTC. Encoded protein: CASSHPGTYNEQFF.

V and J are TRBV5-1 and TRBJ1-1; unclear D gene. The V gene lost 0 bases and the J gene lost 4 bases, with 10 bases spanning the gap. This CDR3 is 14 amino acids long. Germline-derived CDR1 and CDR2 are SGHRS and YFSETQ. The CDR3 region is CASSLETRSTEAFF. The CDR3 DNA is TGCGCCAGCAGCTTGGAAACGCGGAGCACTGAAGCTTTCTTT.

This clonotype appeared many times. The chain is built from TRBV20-1 and TRBJ1-2; D remains unclear. V was shortened by 0 bases and J by 4 bases, with 12 bases between the two germline ends. The CDR3 sequence is 14 residues long. Germline loops: CDR1 DFQATT, CDR2 SNEGSKA (reference sequence). CDR3 coding DNA: TGCAGTGCTAGAGATGCGTGGAGCAGCTATGGCTACACCTTC. Its translation: CSARDAWSSYGYTF.

This clonotype was counted a few times. The CDR3 is CASSLPGQRNTGELFF. CDR3 sequence (DNA): TGTGCCAGCAGCTTACCGGGACAGAGAAACACCGGGGAGCTGTTTTTT. This chain links TRBV7-9 with TRBJ2-2, with 7 bases that match TRBD1. Germline-derived CDR1 and CDR2 are SEHNR and FQNEAQ (reference sequence). The CDR3 has 16 amino acids. The V gene end was trimmed by 2 bases and the J gene end by 2 bases; junction bases not matched to a gene: 5. The entire variable domain, with the rest obtained from reference TRBV7-9 and TRBJ2-2, is as follows: DTGVSQNPRHKITKRGQNVTFRCDPISEHNRLYWYRQTLGQGPEFLTYFQNEAQLEKSRLLSDRFSAERPKGSFSTLEIQRTEQGDSAMYLCASSLPGQRNTGELFFGEGSRLTVL.

This clonotype appeared many times. This chain joins TRBV20-1 and TRBJ1-5; D gene uncertain. Germline CDR1 and CDR2: DFQATT and SNEGSKA (reference sequence). Trimming removed 1 base at V and 5 bases at J, with 6 bases between. There are 12 residues in the CDR3. CDR3 bases: TGCAGTGCTAGAGGGGGTCATCAGCCCCAGCATTTT. Its protein product is CSARGGHQPQHF.

This clonotype was seen many times. The rearrangement uses TRBV12-3 or TRBV12-4 and TRBJ2-7, with 10 bases that match TRBD2. V was clipped by 7 bases and J by 4 bases; unmatched bases: 7. This CDR3 region has 14 residues. The DNA for the CDR3 is TGTGCCAGCACCCAGGGGGGACTAGCGTACGAGCAGTACTTC. Translation: CASTQGGLAYEQYF.

DNA for the CDR3: TGTGCCACCTTTGCCCTGTACGAGCAGTACTTC. Its protein is CATFALYEQYF. V and J are TRBV6-5 and TRBJ2-7, with D unclear. The V gene's germline CDR1 is MNHEY and CDR2 SVGAGI. V shed 10 bases and J shed 4 bases, with 11 bases lying between them. The CDR3 totals 11 residues.

The rearrangement links TRBV19 to TRBJ2-1; maybe TRBD1 (6 bases). This CDR3 comprises 16 residues. Trimming left V 4 bases short and J 8 bases short, with 21 bases between. CDR1 and CDR2 (germline): LNHDA, SQIVND (reference sequence). CDR3 region: CASSTPGAGAGDEQFF. CDR3 nucleotides: TGTGCCAGTAGTACCCCCGGGGCAGGGGCGGGCGATGAGCAGTTCTTC. The whole variable domain, filled in from reference TRBV19 and TRBJ2-1, reads DGGITQSPKYLFRKEGQNVTLSCEQNLNHDAMYWYRQDPGQGLRLIYYSQIVNDFQKGDIAEGYSVSREKKESFPLTVTSAQKNPTAFYLCASSTPGAGAGDEQFFGPGTRLTVL.